Listed below are T cell receptor beta chains from one sample, sequenced in a study of T cell changes during pregnancy in multiple sclerosis. The data were produced by immunoSEQ multiplex PCR, yet TCRdb's version contains in-frame clones alone and is incomplete. The sample has 95,000 to 100,000 clones; more than 85% are singletons. Sequencing was performed on peripheral blood, taken in the second trimester of pregnancy. The receptors shown here come from a female donor with multiple sclerosis, enrolled in a pregnancy study. Both conserved end residues are part of each CDR3. The order of the fields is D gene, V gene, clone size, J gene, CDR3 protein, CDR3 DNA. The D gene is left open where the match is weak. Clone size is shown for a subset of rows, as once, few, many or a class of expanded clone.

-,TRBV2,-,TRBJ1-2,CASSVGRANYGYTF,TGTGCCAGCAGTGTGGGGAGGGCTAACTATGGCTACACCTTC
-,TRBV2,once,TRBJ1-1,CASSETDSYTEAFF,TGTGCCAGCAGTGAAACAGACAGCTACACTGAAGCTTTCTTT
TRBD2,TRBV27,-,TRBJ2-1,CASSPRLAGGPFYNEQFF,TGTGCCAGCAGTCCCAGACTAGCGGGAGGCCCATTTTACAATGAGCAGTTCTTC
TRBD2,TRBV25-1,-,TRBJ2-1,CASSEPRLAGADEQFF,TGTGCCAGCAGTGAACCCCGTCTAGCGGGAGCGGATGAGCAGTTCTTC
-,TRBV19,-,TRBJ1-4,CASIPTASSEKLFF,TGTGCCAGTATCCCGACAGCAAGTAGTGAAAAACTGTTTTTT
TRBD1,TRBV11-3,once,TRBJ2-7,CASSFVPGQGTIYEQYF,TGTGCCAGCAGCTTCGTCCCGGGACAGGGAACGATCTACGAGCAGTACTTC
-,TRBV28,-,TRBJ1-1,CASRPVSPSGTEAFF,TGTGCCAGCAGGCCGGTTAGCCCCAGTGGAACTGAAGCTTTCTTT
-,TRBV5-1,-,TRBJ2-7,CASSSDSLEQYF,TGCGCCAGCAGCTCCGACAGCCTCGAGCAGTACTTC
-,TRBV5-1,-,TRBJ1-5,CASSLGGGSNQPQHF,TGCGCCAGCAGCTTAGGCGGGGGTAGCAATCAGCCCCAGCATTTT
-,TRBV4-2,-,TRBJ1-5,CASSQRGKTGGDPQHF,TGTGCCAGCAGCCAAAGGGGTAAGACAGGAGGAGATCCCCAGCATTTT